The entry below gives a single T cell receptor beta chain sequence along with its context. Its matching antigen is unknown. The sample belongs to a study of blood T cells in healthy people across ages. The CDR3 spans 14 residues. V was trimmed by 1 base and J by 4 bases, leaving 10 bases between them. The use of a sample-barcoded 5' primer and a J-beta primer mix characterized a second PCR of 7 to 11 cycles. Every sample gave at least 3 million paired-end reads containing CDR3. Each CDR3 protein gets one entry after TCRdb re-called the 5' RACE reads with MiXCR. This table has hundreds of thousands of distinct CDR3 sequences, approximately 30% appearing once. Whole-study findings and limits: Per-million-T-cell TCR beta diversity fell roughly linearly with age.

Healthy Caucasian individuals from Russia aged about 6 to 90 were enrolled as donors. PBMCs numbering at least 6.5 million were isolated per sample. The material sequenced was blood. The rearrangement links TRBV12-3 or TRBV12-4 to TRBJ1-2; D remains ambiguous. This TCR was sampled from a woman older than 75 in good health. The CDR3: CASSLGSTSYGYTF. The DNA of the CDR3 is TGTGCCAGCAGTTTAGGGAGCACCTCCTATGGCTACACCTTC.